This T cell receptor (beta chain) is from a study of T cell repertoires in cytomegalovirus infection. Turning to the study itself: In the study, CMV epitopes included recently identified HLA-C-restricted and well-studied HLA-B-restricted ones.

A word on this clonotype: Antigen unknown.

From the reads, TCRdb called clonotypes with MiXCR, one entry per CDR3 protein. The repertoire has 750,000 to 950,000 distinct CDR3 sequences, 25% to 30% of them found once; the top ten carry roughly 14%. Findings and limits, study-wide: Individuals carrying CMV plus the relevant HLA were identified by cumulative frequency of public TCR beta families.

The source was cultured CD8+ T cells from PBMCs, collected from culture after CMV antigen stimulation. The receptor was derived from a human donor in good health (CMV status not recorded). Some clones in this sample may be carry-over from other donors' samples.

CDR3 residues: CASSFRWDYGNEQFF. The CDR3 coding sequence is TGTGCCAGCAGTTTTCGTTGGGACTACGGCAATGAGCAGTTCTTC. The rearrangement joins TRBV6-8 to TRBJ2-1; 7 bases are shared with TRBD2. The V segment lost 4 bases and the J segment 6 bases; nucleotides outside the gene matches: 9. The V gene's germline CDR1 is MNHGY and CDR2 SAAAGT. The CDR3 sequence is 15 residues long.